This entry lists 6 T cell receptor beta chains sequenced from one sample in a study of beta chain features in type 1 diabetes. Investigators reverse transcribed all isolated RNA, so they sequenced expressed TCRB transcripts. Sequencing was performed with immunoSEQ multiplex PCR; in TCRdb, only in-frame clones are kept and a portion is missing. The table records around 450,000 clones, approximately 10% of them present only once. The sample taken for sequencing was naive CD4+ T cells from blood. Receptor source: a woman between 18 and 29 years old in good health.

The chain links TRBV28 to TRBJ1-2; no clear D gene. The CDR3 runs 12 residues. Per germline, CDR1 MDHEN and CDR2 SYDVKM. V dropped 4 bases and J dropped 7 bases, with 10 bases sitting between them. Here the CDR3 reads CASSSTLGGYTF. The CDR3 nucleotides are TGTGCCAGCAGTTCCACATTGGGTGGCTACACCTTC.

The chain recombines TRBV6-5 with TRBJ2-1, with TRBD1 as a possible D gene (6 bases). CDR1 MNHEY and CDR2 SVGAGI come from the germline V gene. The length of the CDR3 is 12 residues. CDR3 loop: CAVRQGPNEQFF. The CDR3 nucleotides read TGTGCTGTTAGGCAGGGGCCCAATGAGCAGTTCTTC.

The rearrangement joins TRBV10-3 to TRBJ1-1; the D gene is possibly TRBD1 (5 bases). The CDR3 runs to 14 residues. Trimming left V 4 bases short and J 0 bases short, with 9 bases between. Germline V gene data show CDR1 as ENHRY and CDR2 as SYGVKD. The chain's CDR3 is CAISAGPMNTEAFF. The CDR3 DNA sequence: TGTGCCATCAGTGCAGGGCCCATGAACACTGAAGCTTTCTTT.

This clone was found a few times. The V gene is TRBV7-9, the J gene TRBJ2-3; D is perhaps TRBD1 (6 bases). Germline V lookup: CDR1 SEHNR, CDR2 FQNEAQ (reference sequence). The CDR3 is made up of 14 amino acids. Trimming removed 8 bases at V and 4 bases at J, with 16 bases between. The CDR3: CASGSVQGSDTQYF. The CDR3 DNA reads TGTGCCAGCGGATCTGTGCAGGGGTCAGATACGCAGTATTTT.

This chain connects TRBV5-1 to TRBJ2-2; 7 bases match TRBD1. The germline gives CDR1 SGHRS, CDR2 YFSETQ. The trim removed 7 bases at V and 0 bases at J, leaving 0 bases unmatched. The CDR3 has 13 amino acids. Here the CDR3 reads CASQGANTGELFF. In DNA, the CDR3 is TGCGCCAGCCAGGGGGCGAACACCGGGGAGCTGTTTTTT.

This clone occurred many times. The chain joins TRBV5-4 to TRBJ2-5; 7 bases map to TRBD1. V dropped 4 bases and J dropped 5; count of bases not matched to a gene: 14. CDR1 and CDR2 from the germline V gene are SGHNT and YYREEE (reference sequence). CDR3 length: 16 amino acids. The CDR3 nucleotides are TGTGCCAGCAGCACAGATAACAGGGGACGTCCGGAGACCCAGTACTTC. Translated: CASSTDNRGRPETQYF. Complete variable domain (other parts from reference TRBV5-4 and TRBJ2-5): ETGVTQSPTHLIKTRGQQVTLRCSSQSGHNTVSWYQQALGQGPQFIFQYYREEENGRGNFPPRFSGLQFPNYSSELNVNALELDDSALYLCASSTDNRGRPETQYFGPGTRLLVL.